This T cell receptor beta chain was recorded in a study of blood T cell repertoires in COVID-19. Looking at the study overall: Donors in the United States, Italy and Spain gave samples during acute or convalescent COVID-19.

Germline CDR1 reads MDHEN; CDR2 reads SYDVKM. The CDR3 has 15 residues. Trimming stripped 10 bases from V and 3 bases from J, with 18 bases between. Under the authors' procedure: From reference gene primer amplification, estimates of nucleated cell counts were derived. The table came from immunoSEQ multiplex PCR; TCRdb's copy has only in-frame clones and leaves some out. For V, J and clone size, that table is used; D and trimming come from the DNA. The data show a few hundred thousand clones, with around 90% seen just once and 0.9% to 1% held by the top ten. The source of this sequence is a woman aged 40 to 55 who had recovered from COVID-19. Source material: peripheral blood. The rearrangement joins TRBV28 to TRBJ2-2; the D gene is possibly TRBD2 (5 bases). The DNA of the CDR3 is TGTGCCACCCCGTCTGATGAGGGAGACACCGGGGAGCTGTTTTTT. Residues: CATPSDEGDTGELFF.